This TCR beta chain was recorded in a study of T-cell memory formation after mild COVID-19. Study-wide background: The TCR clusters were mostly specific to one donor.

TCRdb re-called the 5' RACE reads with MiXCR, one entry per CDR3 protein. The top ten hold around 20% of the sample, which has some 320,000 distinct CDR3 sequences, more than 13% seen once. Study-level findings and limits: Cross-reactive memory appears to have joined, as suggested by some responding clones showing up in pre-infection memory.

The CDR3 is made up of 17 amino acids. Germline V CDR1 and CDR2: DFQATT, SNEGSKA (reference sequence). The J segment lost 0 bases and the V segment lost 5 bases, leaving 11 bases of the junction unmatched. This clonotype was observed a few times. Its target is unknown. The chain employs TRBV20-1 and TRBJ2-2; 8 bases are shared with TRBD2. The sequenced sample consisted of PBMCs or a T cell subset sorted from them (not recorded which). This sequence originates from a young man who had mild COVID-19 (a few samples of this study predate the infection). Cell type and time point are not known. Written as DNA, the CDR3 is TGCAGTGCTCGGGGGGGCAGGGAGGTTTCGAACACCGGGGAGCTGTTTTTT. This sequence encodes CSARGGREVSNTGELFF.